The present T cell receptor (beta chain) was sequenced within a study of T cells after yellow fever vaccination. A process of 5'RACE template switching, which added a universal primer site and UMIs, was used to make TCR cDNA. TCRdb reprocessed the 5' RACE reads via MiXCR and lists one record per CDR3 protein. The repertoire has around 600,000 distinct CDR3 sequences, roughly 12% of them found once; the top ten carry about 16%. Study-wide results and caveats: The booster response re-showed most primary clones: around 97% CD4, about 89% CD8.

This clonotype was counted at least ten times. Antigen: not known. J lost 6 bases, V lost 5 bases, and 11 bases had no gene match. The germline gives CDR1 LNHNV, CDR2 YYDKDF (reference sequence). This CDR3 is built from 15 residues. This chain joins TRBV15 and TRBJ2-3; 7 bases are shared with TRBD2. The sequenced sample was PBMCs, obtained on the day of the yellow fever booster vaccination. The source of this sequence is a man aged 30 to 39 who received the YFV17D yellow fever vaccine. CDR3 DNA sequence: TGTGCCACCAGCCGGGGGAGAGGACTAGAGGATACGCAGTATTTT. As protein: CATSRGRGLEDTQYF. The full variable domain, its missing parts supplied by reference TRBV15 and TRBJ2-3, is DAMVIQNPRYQVTQFGKPVTLSCSQTLNHNVMYWYQQKSSQAPKLLFHYYDKDFNNEADTPDNFQSRRPNTSFCFLDIRSPGLGDTAMYLCATSRGRGLEDTQYFGPGTRLTVL.